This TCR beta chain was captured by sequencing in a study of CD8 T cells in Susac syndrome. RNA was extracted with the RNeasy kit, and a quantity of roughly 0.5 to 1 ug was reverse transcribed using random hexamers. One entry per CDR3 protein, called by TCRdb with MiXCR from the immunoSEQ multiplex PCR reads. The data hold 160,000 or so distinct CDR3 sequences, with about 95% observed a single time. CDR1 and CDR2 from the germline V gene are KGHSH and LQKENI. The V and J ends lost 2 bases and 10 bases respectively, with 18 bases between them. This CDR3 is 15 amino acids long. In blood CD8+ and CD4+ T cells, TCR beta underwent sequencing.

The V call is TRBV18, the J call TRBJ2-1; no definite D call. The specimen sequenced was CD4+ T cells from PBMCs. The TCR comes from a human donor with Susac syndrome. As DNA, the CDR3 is TGTGCCAGCTCACCAAACGGGTTCCCTTCTCGAGAGCAGTTCTTC. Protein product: CASSPNGFPSREQFF.